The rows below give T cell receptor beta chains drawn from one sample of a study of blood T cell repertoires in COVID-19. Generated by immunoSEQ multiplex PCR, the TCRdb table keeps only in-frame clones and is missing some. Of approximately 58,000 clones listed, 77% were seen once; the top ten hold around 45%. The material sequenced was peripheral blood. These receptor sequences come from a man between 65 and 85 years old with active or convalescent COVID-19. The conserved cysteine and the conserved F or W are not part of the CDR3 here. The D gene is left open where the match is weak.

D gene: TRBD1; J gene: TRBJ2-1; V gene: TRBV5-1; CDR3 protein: ASSLGTGGLSYNEQF
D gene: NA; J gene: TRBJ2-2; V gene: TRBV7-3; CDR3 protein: ASSASQVPGELF
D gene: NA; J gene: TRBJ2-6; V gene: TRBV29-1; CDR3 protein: SVESGANVLT
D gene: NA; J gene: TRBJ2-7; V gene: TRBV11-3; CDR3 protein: ASSRGPLHHEQY
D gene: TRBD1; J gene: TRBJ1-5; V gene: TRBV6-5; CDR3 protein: ASTIQGGDQPQH
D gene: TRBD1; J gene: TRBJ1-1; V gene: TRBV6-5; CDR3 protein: ASSYRTGGSEAF
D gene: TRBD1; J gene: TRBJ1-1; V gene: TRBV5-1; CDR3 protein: ASSLQTGSTEAF
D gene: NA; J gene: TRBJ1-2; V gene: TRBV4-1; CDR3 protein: ASSPGEGINYGYT
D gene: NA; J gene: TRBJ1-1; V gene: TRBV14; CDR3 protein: ASSQRLRAF
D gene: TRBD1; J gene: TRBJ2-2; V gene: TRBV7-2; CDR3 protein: ASSLRQGDGELF
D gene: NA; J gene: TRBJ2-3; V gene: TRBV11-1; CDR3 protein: ASSLSGKTRDTQY